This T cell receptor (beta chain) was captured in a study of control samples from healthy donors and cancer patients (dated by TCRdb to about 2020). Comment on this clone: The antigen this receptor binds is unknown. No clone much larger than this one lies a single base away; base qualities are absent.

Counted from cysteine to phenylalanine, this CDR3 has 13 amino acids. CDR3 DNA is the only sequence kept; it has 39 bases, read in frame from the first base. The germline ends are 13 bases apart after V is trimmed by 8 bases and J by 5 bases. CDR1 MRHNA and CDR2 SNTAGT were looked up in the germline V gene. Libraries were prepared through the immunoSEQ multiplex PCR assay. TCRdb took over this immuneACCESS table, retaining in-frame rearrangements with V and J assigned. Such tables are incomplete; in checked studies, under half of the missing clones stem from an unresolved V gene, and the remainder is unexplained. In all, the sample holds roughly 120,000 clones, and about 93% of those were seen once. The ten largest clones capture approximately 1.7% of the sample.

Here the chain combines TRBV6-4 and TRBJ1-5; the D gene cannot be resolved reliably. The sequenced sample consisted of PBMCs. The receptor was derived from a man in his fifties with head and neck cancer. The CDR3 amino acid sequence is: CASETESDQPQHF. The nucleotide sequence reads TGTGCCAGCGAAACAGAGAGCGATCAGCCCCAGCATTTT.